These 7 T cell receptor beta chains were all obtained from the same sample, sequenced in a study of PD-L1 blockade in urothelial cancer. Time point specified: pretreatment peripheral blood. Clones were read by immunoSEQ multiplex PCR, and TCRdb kept only the in-frame ones, dropping some. The sample carries tens of thousands of clones, about 83% recorded once. The material was PBMCs, obtained around atezolizumab (anti-PD-L1) treatment. The receptors derive from a man aged 55 to 70 with urothelial cancer.

The chain is built from TRBV14 and TRBJ2-3, with 12 bases lining up with TRBD2. The V and J ends lost 0 bases and 5 bases, in that order; junction bases with no gene match: 6. This CDR3 spans 17 amino acids. Germline CDR1 and CDR2: SGHDN and FVKESK. As DNA, the CDR3 is TGTGCCAGCAGCCAAGAGAGACTAGCGGGAGCTAAAGATACGCAGTATTTT. Amino acids: CASSQERLAGAKDTQYF.

V is TRBV14 and J is TRBJ2-7; a possible D gene is TRBD2 (7 bases). Trimming shortened V by 1 base and J by 3 bases, and 16 bases separated the two germline ends. CDR3 length: 16 residues. CDR1 SGHDN and CDR2 FVKESK come from the germline V gene. This CDR3 reads CASSQAGGATFYEQYF. The CDR3 bases are TGTGCCAGCAGCCAAGCTGGGGGGGCCACGTTCTACGAGCAGTACTTC. Full variable domain (remainder filled in from reference TRBV14 and TRBJ2-7): EAGVTQFPSHSVIEKGQTVTLRCDPISGHDNLYWYRRVMGKEIKFLLHFVKESKQDESGMPNNRFLAERTGGTYSTLKVQPAELEDSGVYFCASSQAGGATFYEQYFGPGTRLTVT.

The rearrangement links TRBV28 to TRBJ2-2, with D perhaps TRBD2 (6 bases). Germline-derived CDR1 and CDR2 are MDHEN and SYDVKM. The CDR3 sequence is 17 residues long. Trimming stripped 3 bases from V and 4 bases from J, with 18 bases between. The CDR3 DNA reads as TGTGCCAGCAGTTTCTCTTTCGGGGGTCCGGGCACCGGGGAGCTGTTTTTT. Translation gives CASSFSFGGPGTGELFF.

V gene TRBV5-1 combines with J gene TRBJ2-5; 11 bases line up with TRBD2. Germline V gene lookup returns CDR1 SGHRS and CDR2 YFSETQ. CDR3 length equals 15 residues. V dropped 3 bases and J dropped 5; count of bases not matched to a gene: 6. The CDR3 here is CASSYSLAGGETQYF. CDR3 nucleotide sequence: TGCGCCAGCAGCTATTCCCTAGCGGGGGGTGAGACCCAGTACTTC.

This chain joins TRBV6-5 and TRBJ2-1; D may be TRBD2 (5 bases). This CDR3 is built from 13 residues. V gave up 3 bases and J gave up 10 bases, with 13 bases separating them. Germline CDR1 MNHEY, CDR2 SVGAGI. CDR3 region: CASSYGRDREQFF. CDR3 sequence (DNA): TGTGCCAGCAGTTATGGACGGGATCGGGAGCAGTTCTTC.

The genes are TRBV5-4 and TRBJ2-3; TRBD1 matches 7 bases. The CDR3 totals 17 residues. The J segment lost 3 bases and the V segment lost 1 base, leaving 11 bases of the junction unmatched. CDR1 and CDR2 (germline): SGHNT, YYREEE (reference sequence). CDR3 sequence (DNA): TGTGCCAGCAGCTTGCGTCTTCGGGACAGAGGGACAGATACGCAGTATTTT. This codes for CASSLRLRDRGTDTQYF.

The chain recombines TRBV11-2 with TRBJ1-4; no firm D call. The V and J ends lost 2 bases and 5 bases respectively, with 21 bases between them. The CDR3 is made up of 18 amino acids. The germline V gene has CDR1 SGHAT and CDR2 FQNNGV. In nucleotides, the CDR3 is TGTGCCAGCAGCTTAAGTCGCGAATTTGTATCGGTAAATGAAAAACTGTTTTTT. Its protein is CASSLSREFVSVNEKLFF.